These T cell receptor beta chains were read from a single sample in a study of blood T cell repertoires in COVID-19. The data were produced by immunoSEQ multiplex PCR, yet TCRdb's version contains in-frame clones alone and is incomplete. The sample yields more than 85,000 clones, under 80% seen once. The specimen was peripheral blood. The receptor source for this set is an older woman with acute or convalescent COVID-19. Both conserved end residues are trimmed from each CDR3.

TRBV7-2,TRBJ1-2,ASSQDSGQNYGYT
TRBV18,TRBJ2-7,ASSPRLAYEQY
TRBV19,TRBJ2-6,ASSSTGTGGTGANVLT
TRBV4-2,TRBJ1-5,ASSQENRDNQPQH
TRBV18,TRBJ2-1,ASSPTAGDYNEQF
TRBV5-1,TRBJ2-7,ASSLVGSYEQY
TRBV9,TRBJ2-5,ASSPNSLAETQY
TRBV5-1,TRBJ1-5,ASSPGAGLNQPQH
TRBV29-1,TRBJ1-6,SVGTGNSPLH
TRBV5-6,TRBJ2-1,ASSQVRTGSFGSYNEQF
TRBV5-6,TRBJ1-1,ASSLGMGGGGTEAF
TRBV6-5,TRBJ2-7,ASGRQTSYEQY
TRBV19,TRBJ1-2,ASSIILRAGDYGYT
TRBV3-1/TRBV3-2,TRBJ2-6,ASSQDGGDNVLT
TRBV2,TRBJ1-2,ASNPNGGGYT
TRBV18,TRBJ1-1,ASSPMGQGLTEAF
TRBV6-6,TRBJ2-5,ASSYPGVGETQY
TRBV5-4,TRBJ2-3,ASRTGLAGTDTQY
TRBV12-3/TRBV12-4,TRBJ1-3,ASSPSFGNTIY
TRBV5-6,TRBJ1-6,ASSYGTGIVVSLH